Given below is one T cell receptor beta chain in context. This CDR3 region has 12 residues. V gave up 7 bases and J gave up 7 bases, with 11 bases separating them. Germline V gives CDR1 ENHRY, CDR2 SYGVKD. Data came from immunoSEQ multiplex PCR; TCRdb stores just in-frame clones and leaves some out. The table includes under 250,000 clones, more than 65% detected once. These data are taken from a study of blood T cell repertoires in COVID-19. Study as a whole: Samples representing acute and convalescent COVID-19 were sourced from the United States, Italy and Spain.

This sequence joins TRBV10-3 and TRBJ2-1, with D possibly TRBD2 on 6 matching bases. This TCR was sampled from a woman aged 30 to 39 who had recovered from COVID-19. What was sequenced was peripheral blood. CDR3 residues: CAITRSGNEQFF. In nucleotides, the CDR3 is TGTGCCATCACTCGAAGCGGGAATGAGCAGTTCTTC.